The T cell receptor beta chain described here comes from a study of PD-L1 blockade in urothelial cancer. About the research overall: There were a median of around 140,000 T cells in blood samples.

CDR3 length: 15 residues. Germline lookup yields CDR1 SGHVS and CDR2 FQNEAQ. V was shortened by 4 bases and J by 1 base, with 11 bases between the two germline ends. Synthetic spike-ins, TCR analog templates, were added into each PCR. Data came from immunoSEQ multiplex PCR; TCRdb stores just in-frame clones and leaves some out. Among 40,000 to 50,000 clones listed, almost 85% were seen once. The time point is: peripheral blood 6 weeks after treatment start. All patients handed over anywhere from 1 to 8 samples, pretreatment and on-treatment. The specimen comprised PBMCs, sampled around atezolizumab (anti-PD-L1) treatment. This TCR was recovered from a man aged 55-75 years with urothelial cancer. The genes are TRBV7-8 and TRBJ2-1; maybe TRBD2 (5 bases). Here the CDR3 reads CASSSERSSYNEQFF. CDR3 bases: TGTGCCAGCAGCTCGGAGCGGAGTTCCTACAATGAGCAGTTCTTC.